Detailed here is one T cell receptor (beta chain). The data are from a study of type 1 regulatory T cells. Study as a whole: An in vitro protocol generated T-allo10, a Tr1-enriched, alloantigen-specific CD4 T cell product.

MiXCR, run by TCRdb on the reads, gives a single entry per CDR3 protein. The repertoire holds about 97,000 distinct CDR3 sequences, around a third seen once, with less than 2.5% in the top ten. The sequence was collected from a human donor in good health. Sequencing input: CD4+ T cells, either the whole sample or a sorted fraction (not recorded which).

CDR3 in amino acids: CASSMQLAGVYNEQFF. The CDR3, as DNA: TGTGCCAGCAGTATGCAACTAGCGGGAGTTTACAATGAGCAGTTCTTC. V and J are TRBV12-3 or TRBV12-4 and TRBJ2-1, with TRBD2 matching 11 bases. The trim removed 5 bases at V and 4 bases at J, leaving 7 bases unmatched. This CDR3 comprises 16 residues.